The text below deals with one T cell receptor (beta chain). V was shortened by 5 bases and J by 3 bases, with 10 bases between the two germline ends. The CDR3 covers 13 residues. This sample was included in a study of blood T cell repertoires in COVID-19. As for the study in general: Samples representing acute and convalescent COVID-19 were sourced from the United States, Italy and Spain. PBMCs, B-cell-depleted T cells, or T cells were the source of the cDNA or gDNA that made up the material.

As originally analysed: Using reference gene primer amplification, nucleated cell counts were estimated. Sequencing was performed with immunoSEQ multiplex PCR; in TCRdb, only in-frame clones are kept and a portion is missing. D and trimming come from the DNA, and the V and J calls and clone size come from that table. The sample lists about 75,000 clones; 90% were seen once. Sequencing input: peripheral blood. The gene calls are TRBV12-3 or TRBV12-4 and TRBJ1-2, with D perhaps matching TRBD1 (5 bases). This receptor was obtained from a human donor in a cohort sampled during active COVID-19. This CDR3 is CASSPTGDYGYTF. The CDR3 coding sequence is TGTGCCAGCAGTCCTACAGGAGACTATGGCTACACCTTC.